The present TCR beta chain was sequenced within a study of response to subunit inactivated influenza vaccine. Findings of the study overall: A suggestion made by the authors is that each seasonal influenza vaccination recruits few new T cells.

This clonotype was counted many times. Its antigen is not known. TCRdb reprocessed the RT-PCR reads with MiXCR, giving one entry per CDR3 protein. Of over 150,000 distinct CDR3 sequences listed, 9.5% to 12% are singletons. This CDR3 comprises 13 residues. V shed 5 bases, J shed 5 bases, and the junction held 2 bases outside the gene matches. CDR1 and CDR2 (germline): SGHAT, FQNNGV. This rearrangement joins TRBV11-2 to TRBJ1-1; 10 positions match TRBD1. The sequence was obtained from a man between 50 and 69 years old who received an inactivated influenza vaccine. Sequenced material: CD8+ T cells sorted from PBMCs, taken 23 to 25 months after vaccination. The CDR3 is CASSLGQGTEAFF. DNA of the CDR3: TGTGCCAGCAGCCTGGGACAGGGGACTGAAGCTTTCTTT.